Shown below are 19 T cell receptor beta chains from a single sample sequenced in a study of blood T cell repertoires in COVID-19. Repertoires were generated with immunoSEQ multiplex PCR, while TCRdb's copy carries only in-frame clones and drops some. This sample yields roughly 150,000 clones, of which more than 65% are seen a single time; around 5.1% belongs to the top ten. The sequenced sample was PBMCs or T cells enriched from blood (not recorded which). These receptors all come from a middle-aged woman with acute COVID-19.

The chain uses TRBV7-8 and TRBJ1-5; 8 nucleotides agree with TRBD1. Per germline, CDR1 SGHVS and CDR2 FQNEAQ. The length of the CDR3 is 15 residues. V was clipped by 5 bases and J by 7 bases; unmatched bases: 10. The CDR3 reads CASSPQGAKIQPQHF. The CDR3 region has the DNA TGTGCCAGCAGCCCCCAGGGGGCTAAGATACAGCCCCAGCATTTT.

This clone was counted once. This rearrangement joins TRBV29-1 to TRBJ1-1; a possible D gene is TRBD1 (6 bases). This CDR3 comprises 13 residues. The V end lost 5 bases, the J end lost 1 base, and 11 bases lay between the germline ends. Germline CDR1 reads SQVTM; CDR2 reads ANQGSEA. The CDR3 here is CSVTDSPNTEAFF. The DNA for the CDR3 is TGCAGCGTTACGGACAGCCCGAACACTGAAGCTTTCTTT.

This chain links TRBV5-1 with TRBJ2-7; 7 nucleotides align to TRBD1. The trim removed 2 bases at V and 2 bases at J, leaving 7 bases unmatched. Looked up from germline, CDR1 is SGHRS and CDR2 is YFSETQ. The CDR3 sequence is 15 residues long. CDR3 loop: CASSLQGTSTYEQYF. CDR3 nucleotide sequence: TGCGCCAGCAGCTTACAGGGGACCAGTACCTACGAGCAGTACTTC.

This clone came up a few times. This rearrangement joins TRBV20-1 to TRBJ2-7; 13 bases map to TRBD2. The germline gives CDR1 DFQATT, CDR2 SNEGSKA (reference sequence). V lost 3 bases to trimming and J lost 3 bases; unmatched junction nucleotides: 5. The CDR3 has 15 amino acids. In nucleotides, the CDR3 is TGCAGTGCTAGTTCACTAGCGGGAGGGTACTACGAGCAGTACTTC. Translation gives CSASSLAGGYYEQYF.

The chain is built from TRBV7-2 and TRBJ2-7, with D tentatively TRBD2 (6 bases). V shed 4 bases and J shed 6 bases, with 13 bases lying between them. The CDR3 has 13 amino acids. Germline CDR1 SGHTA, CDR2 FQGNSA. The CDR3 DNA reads TGTGCCAGCAGCTCACTCCCAGCGGGCGAGCAGTACTTC. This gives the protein CASSSLPAGEQYF. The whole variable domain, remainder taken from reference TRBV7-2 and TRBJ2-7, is GAGVSQSPSNKVTEKGKDVELRCDPISGHTALYWYRQSLGQGLEFLIYFQGNSAPDKSGLPSDRFSAERTGGSVSTLTIQRTQQEDSAVYLCASSSLPAGEQYFGPGTRLTVT.

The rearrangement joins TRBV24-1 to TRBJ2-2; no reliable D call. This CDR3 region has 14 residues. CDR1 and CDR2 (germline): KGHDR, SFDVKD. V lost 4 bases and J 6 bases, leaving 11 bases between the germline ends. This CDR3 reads CATSEIQVPGELFF. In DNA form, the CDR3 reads TGTGCCACCAGTGAGATCCAGGTTCCCGGGGAGCTGTTTTTT.

The CDR3 reads CASKHQGAGETQYF. DNA of the CDR3: TGTGCCAGTAAGCACCAGGGGGCTGGGGAGACCCAGTACTTC. The rearrangement uses TRBV19 and TRBJ2-5; the match to TRBD1 covers 8 bases. V shed 7 bases and J 5 bases; nucleotides not matched to a gene: 9. Germline CDR1 reads LNHDA; CDR2 reads SQIVND (reference sequence). This CDR3 contains 14 residues.

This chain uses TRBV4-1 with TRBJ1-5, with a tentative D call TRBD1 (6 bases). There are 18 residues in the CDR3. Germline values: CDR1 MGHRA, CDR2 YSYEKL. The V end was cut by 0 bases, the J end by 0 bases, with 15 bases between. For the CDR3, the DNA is TGCGCCAGCAGCCAAGATAATTTGGACAGTAATAGCAATCAGCCCCAGCATTTT. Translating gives CASSQDNLDSNSNQPQHF.

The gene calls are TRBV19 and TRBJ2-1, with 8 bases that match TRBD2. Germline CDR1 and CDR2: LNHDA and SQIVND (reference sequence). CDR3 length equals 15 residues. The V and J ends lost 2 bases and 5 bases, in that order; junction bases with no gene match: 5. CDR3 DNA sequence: TGTGCCAGTAGTATACTCTCTAGCGGGCACAATGAGCAGTTCTTC. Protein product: CASSILSSGHNEQFF.

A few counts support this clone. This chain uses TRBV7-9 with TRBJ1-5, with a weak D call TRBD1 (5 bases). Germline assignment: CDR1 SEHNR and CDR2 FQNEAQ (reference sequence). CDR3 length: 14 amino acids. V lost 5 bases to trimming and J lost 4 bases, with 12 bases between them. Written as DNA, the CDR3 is TGTGCCAGCAGCCAAATGGGGGGAAATCAGCCCCAGCATTTT. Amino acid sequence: CASSQMGGNQPQHF.

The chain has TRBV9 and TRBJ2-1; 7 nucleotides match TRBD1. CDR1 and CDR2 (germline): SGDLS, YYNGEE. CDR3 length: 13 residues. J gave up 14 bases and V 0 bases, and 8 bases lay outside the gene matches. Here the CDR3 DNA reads TGTGCCAGCAGCGTAGTCGGACAGGCCTCCAAGTTCTTC. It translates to CASSVVGQASKFF.

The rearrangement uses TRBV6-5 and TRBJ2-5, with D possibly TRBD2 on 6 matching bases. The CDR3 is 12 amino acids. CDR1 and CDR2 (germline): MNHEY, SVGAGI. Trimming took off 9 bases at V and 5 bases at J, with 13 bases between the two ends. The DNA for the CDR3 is TGTGCCAGTCGACTAGAACGGGAGACCCAGTACTTC. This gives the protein CASRLERETQYF.

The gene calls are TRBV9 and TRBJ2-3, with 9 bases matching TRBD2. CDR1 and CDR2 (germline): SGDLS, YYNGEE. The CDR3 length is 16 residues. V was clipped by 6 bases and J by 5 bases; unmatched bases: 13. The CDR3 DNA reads TGTGCCAGCACCGCGGGGGGAGCGGGAGGCAAAGATACGCAGTATTTT. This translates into CASTAGGAGGKDTQYF.

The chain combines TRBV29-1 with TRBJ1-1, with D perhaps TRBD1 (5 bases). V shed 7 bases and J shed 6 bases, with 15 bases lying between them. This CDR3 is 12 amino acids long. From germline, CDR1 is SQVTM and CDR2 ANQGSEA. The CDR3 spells CSALETAPEAFF. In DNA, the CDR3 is TGCAGCGCTCTTGAGACAGCGCCTGAAGCTTTCTTT.

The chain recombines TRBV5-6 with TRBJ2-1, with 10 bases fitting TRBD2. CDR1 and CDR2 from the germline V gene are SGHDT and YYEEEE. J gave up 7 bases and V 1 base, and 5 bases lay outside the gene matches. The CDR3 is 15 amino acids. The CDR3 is CASSLLAGAGNEQFF. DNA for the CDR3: TGTGCCAGCAGCTTGCTAGCGGGAGCGGGTAATGAGCAGTTCTTC.

The DNA for the CDR3 is TGTGCCAGCAGACTCGCGAACACCGGGGAGCTGTTTTTT. It codes for CASRLANTGELFF. The rearrangement links TRBV12-3 or TRBV12-4 to TRBJ2-2; D is unclear. V lost 6 bases and J 0 bases, leaving 5 bases between the germline ends. This CDR3 comprises 13 residues.

Here the CDR3 DNA reads TGTGCCAGCAGGCAAGAGAGAGAGGGCTACACCTTC. Translated, it gives CASRQEREGYTF. The J gene is TRBJ1-2, the V gene TRBV7-9; D unclear. From germline, CDR1 is SEHNR and CDR2 FQNEAQ (reference sequence). The V and J ends lost 6 bases and 8 bases respectively, with 13 bases between them. The CDR3 runs 12 residues. The whole variable domain, remainder taken from reference TRBV7-9 and TRBJ1-2, is DTGVSQNPRHKITKRGQNVTFRCDPISEHNRLYWYRQTLGQGPEFLTYFQNEAQLEKSRLLSDRFSAERPKGSFSTLEIQRTEQGDSAMYLCASRQEREGYTFGSGTRLTVV.

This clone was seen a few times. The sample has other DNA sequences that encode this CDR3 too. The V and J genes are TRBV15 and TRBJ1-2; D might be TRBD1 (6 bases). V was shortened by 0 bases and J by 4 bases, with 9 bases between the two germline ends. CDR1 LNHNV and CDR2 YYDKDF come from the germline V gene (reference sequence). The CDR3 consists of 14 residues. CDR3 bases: TGTGCCACCAGCAGAGATAGGGGGAGCTATGGCTACACCTTC. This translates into CATSRDRGSYGYTF.

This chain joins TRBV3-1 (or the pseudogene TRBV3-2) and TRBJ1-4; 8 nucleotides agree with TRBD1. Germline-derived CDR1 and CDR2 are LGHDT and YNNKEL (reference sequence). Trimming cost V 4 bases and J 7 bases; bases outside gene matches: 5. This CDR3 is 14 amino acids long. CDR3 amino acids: CASSLRGTGEKLFF. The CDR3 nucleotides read TGTGCCAGCAGCCTTCGAGGGACAGGTGAAAAACTGTTTTTT.